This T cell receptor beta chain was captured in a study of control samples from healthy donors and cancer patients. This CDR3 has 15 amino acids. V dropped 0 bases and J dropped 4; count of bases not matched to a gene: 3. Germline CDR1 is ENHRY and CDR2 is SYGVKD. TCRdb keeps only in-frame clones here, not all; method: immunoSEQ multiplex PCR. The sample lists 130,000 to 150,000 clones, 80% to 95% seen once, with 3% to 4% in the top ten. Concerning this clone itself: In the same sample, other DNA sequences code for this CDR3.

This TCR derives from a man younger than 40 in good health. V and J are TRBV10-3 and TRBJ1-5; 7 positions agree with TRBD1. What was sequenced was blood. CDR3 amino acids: CAISESGGGNQPQHF. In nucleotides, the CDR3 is TGTGCCATCAGTGAGTCAGGGGGCGGTAATCAGCCCCAGCATTTT.